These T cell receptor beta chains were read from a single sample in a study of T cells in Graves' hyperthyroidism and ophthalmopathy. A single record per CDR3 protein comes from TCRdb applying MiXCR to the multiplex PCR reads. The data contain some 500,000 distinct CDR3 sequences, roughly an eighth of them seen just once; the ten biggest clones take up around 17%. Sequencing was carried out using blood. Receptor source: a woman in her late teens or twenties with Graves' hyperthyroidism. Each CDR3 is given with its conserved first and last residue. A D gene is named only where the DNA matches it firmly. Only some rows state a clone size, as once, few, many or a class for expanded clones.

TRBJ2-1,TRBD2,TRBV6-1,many,CASSYQREWDNEQFF,TGTGCCAGCAGTTATCAGCGGGAGTGGGACAATGAGCAGTTCTTC
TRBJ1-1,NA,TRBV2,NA,CASSSDTDTEAFF,TGTGCCAGCAGCTCGGACACGGACACTGAAGCTTTCTTT
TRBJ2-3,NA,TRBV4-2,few,CASSQDRPLTGSTDTQYF,TGTGCCAGCAGCCAAGATAGGCCCTTAACGGGAAGCACAGATACGCAGTATTTT
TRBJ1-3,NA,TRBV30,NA,CAWSPPAHSGNAIYF,TGTGCCTGGAGTCCCCCCGCCCACTCTGGAAACGCCATATATTTT
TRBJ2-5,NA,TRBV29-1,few,CSADVGETQYF,TGCAGCGCAGACGTAGGAGAGACCCAGTACTTC
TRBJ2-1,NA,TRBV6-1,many,CASSETREAGNEQFF,TGTGCCAGCAGTGAAACGAGGGAGGCGGGCAATGAGCAGTTCTTC
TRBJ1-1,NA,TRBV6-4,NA,CASSDRPLVWRGVEQTEAFF,TGTGCCAGCAGTGACCGCCCCCTAGTATGGAGGGGGGTTGAACAGACTGAAGCTTTCTTT
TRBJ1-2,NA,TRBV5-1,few,CASSMYSTEDNYGCTF,TGCGCCAGCAGCATGTACAGTACCGAAGATAACTATGGCTGCACCTTC
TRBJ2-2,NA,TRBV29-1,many,CSVGPTTVANTGELFF,TGCAGCGTTGGACCTACAACGGTGGCGAACACCGGGGAGCTGTTTTTT
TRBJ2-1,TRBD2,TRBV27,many,CASSFSGGGFYNEQFF,TGTGCCAGCAGTTTTTCCGGGGGGGGGTTCTACAATGAGCAGTTCTTC
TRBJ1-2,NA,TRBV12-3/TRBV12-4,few,CASSLNARDSRSGYTF,TGTGCCAGCAGTTTAAATGCCCGGGACTCTAGGAGTGGCTACACCTTC
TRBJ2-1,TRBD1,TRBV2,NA,CAWPPGQRPYEQFF,TGTGCCTGGCCCCCGGGACAGCGTCCCTACGAGCAGTTCTTC
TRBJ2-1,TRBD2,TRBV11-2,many,CASSFWREGPNEQFF,TGTGCCAGCAGCTTTTGGCGGGAGGGCCCTAATGAGCAGTTCTTC
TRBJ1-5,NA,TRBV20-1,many,CSARVADRNNQPQHF,TGCAGTGCTAGAGTCGCCGACAGGAACAATCAGCCCCAGCATTTT
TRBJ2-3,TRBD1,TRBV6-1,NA,CASSATGGGDTQYF,TGTGCCAGCAGTGCCACAGGGGGCGGAGATACGCAGTATTTT
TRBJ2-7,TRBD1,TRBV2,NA,CASSRDSPQVHEQYF,TGTGCCAGCAGTCGGGACAGCCCACAGGTCCACGAGCAGTACTTC
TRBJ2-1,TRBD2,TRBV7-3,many,CASSLTGGRRGGGNEQFF,TGTGCCAGCAGCTTAACAGGTGGTAGGCGGGGGGGGGGCAATGAGCAGTTCTTC
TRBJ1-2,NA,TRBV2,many,CASSPLTVSNYGYTF,TGTGCCAGCAGTCCCCTGACAGTGTCTAACTATGGCTACACCTTC
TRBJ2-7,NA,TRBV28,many,CASRISGATGYEQYF,TGTGCCAGCAGAATTAGCGGTGCCACGGGTTACGAGCAGTACTTC
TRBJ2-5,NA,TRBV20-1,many,CSARPGDRAETQYF,TGCAGTGCTAGACCGGGTGACAGAGCTGAGACCCAGTACTTC
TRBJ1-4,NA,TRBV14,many,CASSRLGEKLFF,TGTGCCAGCAGCCGCTTGGGAGAAAAACTGTTTTTT
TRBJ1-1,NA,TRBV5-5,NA,CASSFAGAARLLTEAFF,TGTGCCAGCAGCTTTGCGGGGGCGGCCAGGCTTCTCACTGAAGCTTTCTTT
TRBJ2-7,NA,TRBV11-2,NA,CASSPESGLSYEQYF,TGTGCCAGCAGCCCCGAAAGCGGGTTATCCTACGAGCAGTACTTC
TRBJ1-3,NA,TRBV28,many,CASNRPPRNTIYF,TGTGCCAGCAACCGTCCCCCCAGAAACACCATATATTTT
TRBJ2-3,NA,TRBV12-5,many,CASDSPQTDTQYF,TGTGCTAGTGATTCACCCCAGACAGATACGCAGTATTTT
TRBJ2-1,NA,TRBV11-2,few,CASSLTGIPPYNEQFF,TGTGCCAGCAGCTTAACGGGAATTCCACCCTACAATGAGCAGTTCTTC
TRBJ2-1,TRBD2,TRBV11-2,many,CASSLYTQAVVGGPYEQFF,TGTGCCAGCAGCTTATACACCCAGGCGGTGGTGGGAGGGCCCTATGAGCAGTTCTTC
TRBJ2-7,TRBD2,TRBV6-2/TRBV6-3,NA,CASSYSGTTTLRQYF,TGTGCCAGCAGTTACTCCGGGACTACCACCTTGCGGCAGTACTTC
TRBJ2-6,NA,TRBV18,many,CASSPRQDSGANVLTF,TGTGCCAGCTCACCCCGTCAGGATTCTGGGGCCAACGTCCTGACTTTC
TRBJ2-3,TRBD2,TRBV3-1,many,CASSQVSGIRDTQYF,TGTGCCAGCAGCCAAGTTAGCGGGATAAGAGATACGCAGTATTTT
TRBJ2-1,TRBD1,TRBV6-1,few,CATGRYRDSNNEQFF,TGTGCCACCGGACGATACCGGGACAGCAACAATGAGCAGTTCTTC
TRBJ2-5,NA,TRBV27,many,CASSPLSQETQYF,TGTGCCAGCAGTCCGCTATCTCAAGAGACCCAGTACTTC
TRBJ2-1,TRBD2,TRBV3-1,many,CASSTRLAGGTYNEQFF,TGTGCCAGCAGCACCCGACTAGCGGGGGGTACCTACAATGAGCAGTTCTTC
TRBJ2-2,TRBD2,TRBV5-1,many,CASSLEGLDIGELFF,TGCGCCAGCAGCTTGGAAGGACTAGATATCGGGGAGCTGTTTTTT